This T cell receptor beta chain derives from a study of cytomegalovirus exposure and HLA in healthy donors. The PCR used 60 Vbeta and 13 Jbeta primers. The protocol was immunoSEQ multiplex PCR, while the TCRdb copy is restricted to in-frame clones and leaves out a portion. Of about 150,000 clones in the sample, over 75% were seen once. As for this clone: An end of the junction differs from the germline gene, which may be a read error.

The germline CDR1 and CDR2 sequences are SEHNR and FQNEAQ (reference sequence). This CDR3 has 12 residues. Every donor was a healthy person donating bone marrow. This TCR came from a woman aged 45-59 years in good health and CMV-seropositive. Sequencing was performed on PBMCs. The genes are TRBV7-9 and TRBJ2-3; no firm D call. The CDR3 sequence: CSSSLFTDTQYF. The CDR3 nucleotides read TGTTCCAGCAGCCTTTTCACAGATACGCAGTATTTT.